What follows are 12 T cell receptor beta chains derived from one specimen sequenced in a study of T cells in Graves' hyperthyroidism and ophthalmopathy. RNA transcripts gave rise to amplified TCR beta CDR3 regions. The study used the HTBI primer set for a first-round RT-PCR of the TCR CDR3. TCRdb passed the multiplex PCR reads through MiXCR, listing each CDR3 protein once. The data contain more than 500,000 distinct CDR3 sequences, about 15% of them singletons. What was sequenced was blood. The source of these receptors is a woman aged 35 to 49 with Graves' ophthalmopathy.

The genes are TRBV6-1 and TRBJ2-7; 8 bases are a match to TRBD1. The length of the CDR3 is 15 residues. Germline V lookup: CDR1 MNHNS, CDR2 SASEGT. The V gene end was trimmed by 4 bases and the J gene end by 2 bases; junction bases not matched to a gene: 7. The CDR3 DNA reads as TGTGCCAGCAGTGGGGTCGGGACAGGCCCCTACGAGCAGTACTTC. Protein: CASSGVGTGPYEQYF.

With respect to this clonotype: A much more abundant neighbour one base away suggests this may be a read error. V gene TRBV20-1 combines with J gene TRBJ2-5, with 9 bases lining up with TRBD2. Germline-derived CDR1 and CDR2 are DFQATT and SNEGSKA (reference sequence). The ends lost 5 bases at V and 4 bases at J; junction bases unmatched: 5. This CDR3 is built from 13 residues. This chain's CDR3 is CSASLAGAETQYF. CDR3 bases: TGCAGTGCTTCCTTAGCGGGAGCAGAGACCCAGTACTTC.

This clonotype was seen repeatedly, ten times or more. The V gene is TRBV4-1, the J gene TRBJ1-3; D uncertain. This CDR3 spans 15 amino acids. Trimming left V 0 bases short and J 0 bases short, with 6 bases between. Germline V lookup: CDR1 MGHRA, CDR2 YSYEKL. The CDR3 spells CASSQESGSGNTIYF. Here the CDR3 DNA reads TGCGCCAGCAGCCAAGAATCGGGCTCTGGAAACACCATATATTTT.

The V and J genes are TRBV11-1 and TRBJ1-1, with D perhaps TRBD1 (5 bases). Germline V CDR1 and CDR2: SGHAT, FQDESV (reference sequence). The V end lost 1 base, the J end lost 6 bases, and 18 bases lay between the germline ends. The CDR3 is 16 amino acids. The chain's CDR3 is CASSLERGARGSEAFF. DNA for the CDR3: TGTGCCAGCAGCTTAGAAAGGGGCGCGAGAGGCTCTGAAGCTTTCTTT.

This clonotype appeared many times. The junction differs from germline at one of its ends, possibly a read error. The rearrangement joins TRBV30 to TRBJ2-6; 9 nucleotides match TRBD1. Germline CDR1 is GTSNPN and CDR2 is SVGIG (reference sequence). The CDR3 loop spans 14 amino acids. CDR3 loop: CAWSVWDRANVLTF. The CDR3 DNA sequence: TGTGCCTGGAGTGTATGGGACAGGGCTAACGTCCTGACTTTC.

This clonotype has ten or more counts. The J gene is TRBJ2-7, the V gene TRBV7-2; the match to TRBD1 covers 7 bases. The germline V gene encodes CDR1 SGHTA and CDR2 FQGNSA. The CDR3 covers 15 residues. V shed 0 bases, J shed 3 bases, and the junction held 5 bases outside the gene matches. CDR3 coding DNA: TGTGCCAGCAGCTTAGCTGGGACAGCGAACTACGAGCAGTACTTC. Its translation is CASSLAGTANYEQYF. Complete variable domain (other parts from reference TRBV7-2 and TRBJ2-7): GAGVSQSPSNKVTEKGKDVELRCDPISGHTALYWYRQSLGQGLEFLIYFQGNSAPDKSGLPSDRFSAERTGGSVSTLTIQRTQQEDSAVYLCASSLAGTANYEQYFGPGTRLTVT.

This clonotype was counted many times. The chain is built from TRBV12-3 or TRBV12-4 and TRBJ2-7; no clear D gene. V lost 5 bases to trimming and J lost 3 bases, with 11 bases between them. The CDR3 has 13 residues. CDR3 protein: CASSLLHRYEQYF. In DNA, the CDR3 is TGTGCCAGCAGTCTCCTCCACCGCTACGAGCAGTACTTC.

This clonotype was detected a few times. The V and J genes are TRBV11-3 and TRBJ1-3; D not resolved. V dropped 5 bases and J dropped 4 bases, with 9 bases sitting between them. The CDR3 has 13 residues. Germline V CDR1 and CDR2: SGHNT, YENEEA. In DNA form, the CDR3 reads TGTGCCAGCAGCCGAGGCGGCGGAAACACCATATATTTT. Its protein is CASSRGGGNTIYF.

The rearrangement links TRBV12-3 or TRBV12-4 to TRBJ1-5; 10 bases are a match to TRBD1. Germline trimming cut 4 bases from V and 3 bases from J; bases unmatched to any gene: 6. This CDR3 has 16 residues. DNA of the CDR3: TGTGCCAGCAGTTCAGGACAGGGGGGATCCAATCAGCCCCAGCATTTT. It translates to CASSSGQGGSNQPQHF.

This clonotype was counted ten times or more. V usage is TRBV29-1 and J usage is TRBJ1-1; 11 nucleotides line up with TRBD1. V shed 7 bases and J 5 bases; nucleotides not matched to a gene: 6. CDR1 and CDR2 from the germline V gene are SQVTM and ANQGSEA. The CDR3 totals 13 residues. Written as DNA, the CDR3 is TGCAGCGGGCAGGGGACAGGGGGGACTGAAGCTTTCTTT. Protein: CSGQGTGGTEAFF.

This clonotype was detected ten times or more. V usage is TRBV11-2 and J usage is TRBJ1-4, with 7 positions matching TRBD1. Germline CDR1 reads SGHAT; CDR2 reads FQNNGV. This CDR3 has 15 residues. V dropped 5 bases and J dropped 5; count of bases not matched to a gene: 8. The CDR3 DNA reads as TGTGCCAGCAGCCGAGGGACAGAAGGGAATGAAAAACTGTTTTTT. It is translated as CASSRGTEGNEKLFF. The entire variable domain, with the rest obtained from reference TRBV11-2 and TRBJ1-4, is as follows: EAGVAQSPRYKIIEKRQSVAFWCNPISGHATLYWYQQILGQGPKLLIQFQNNGVVDDSQLPKDRFSAERLKGVDSTLKIQPAKLEDSAVYLCASSRGTEGNEKLFFGSGTQLSVL.

This clonotype was seen many times. This sequence joins TRBV12-3 or TRBV12-4 and TRBJ2-7, with D perhaps being TRBD1 or TRBD2 (5 bases each). V gave up 6 bases and J gave up 2 bases, with 14 bases separating them. This CDR3 is 14 amino acids long. CDR3 region: CASRPGTEAYEQYF. CDR3 bases: TGTGCCAGCAGACCCGGGACGGAGGCCTACGAGCAGTACTTC.